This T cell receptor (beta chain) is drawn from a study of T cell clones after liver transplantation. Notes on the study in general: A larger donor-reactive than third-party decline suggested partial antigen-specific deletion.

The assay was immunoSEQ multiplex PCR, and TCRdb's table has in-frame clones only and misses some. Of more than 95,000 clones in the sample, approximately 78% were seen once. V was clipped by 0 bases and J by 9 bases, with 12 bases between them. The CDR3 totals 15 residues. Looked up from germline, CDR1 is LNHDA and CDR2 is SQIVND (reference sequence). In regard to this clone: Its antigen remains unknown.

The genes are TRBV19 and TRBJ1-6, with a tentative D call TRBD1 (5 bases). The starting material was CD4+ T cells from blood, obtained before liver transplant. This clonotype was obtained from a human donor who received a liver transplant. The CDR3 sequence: CASSIDEGKSSPLHF. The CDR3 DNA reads TGTGCCAGTAGTATAGACGAGGGGAAGAGTTCACCCCTCCACTTT.